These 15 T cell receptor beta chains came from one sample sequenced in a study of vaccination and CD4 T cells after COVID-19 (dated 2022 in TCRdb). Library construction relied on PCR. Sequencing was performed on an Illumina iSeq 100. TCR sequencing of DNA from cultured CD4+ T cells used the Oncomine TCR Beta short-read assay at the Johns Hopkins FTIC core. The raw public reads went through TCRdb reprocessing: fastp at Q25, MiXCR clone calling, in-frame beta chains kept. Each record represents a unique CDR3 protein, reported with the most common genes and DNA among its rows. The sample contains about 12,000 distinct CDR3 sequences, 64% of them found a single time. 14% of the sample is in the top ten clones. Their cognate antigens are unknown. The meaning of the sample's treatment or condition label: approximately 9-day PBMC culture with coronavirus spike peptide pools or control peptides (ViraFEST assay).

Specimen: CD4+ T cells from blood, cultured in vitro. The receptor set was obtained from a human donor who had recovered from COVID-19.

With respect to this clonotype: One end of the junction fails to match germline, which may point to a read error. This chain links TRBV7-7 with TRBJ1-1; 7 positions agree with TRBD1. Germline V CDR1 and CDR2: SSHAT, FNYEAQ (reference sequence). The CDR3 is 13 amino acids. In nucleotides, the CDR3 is TGTGCTAGCAGCTCTACAGGGGCCACTGAAGCTTTCTTT. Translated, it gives CASSSTGATEAFF.

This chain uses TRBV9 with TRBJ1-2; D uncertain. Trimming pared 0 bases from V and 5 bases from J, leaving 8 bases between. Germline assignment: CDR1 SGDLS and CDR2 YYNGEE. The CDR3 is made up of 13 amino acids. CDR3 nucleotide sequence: TGTGCCAGCAGCGTAGACACAGATTATGGCTACACCTTC. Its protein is CASSVDTDYGYTF.

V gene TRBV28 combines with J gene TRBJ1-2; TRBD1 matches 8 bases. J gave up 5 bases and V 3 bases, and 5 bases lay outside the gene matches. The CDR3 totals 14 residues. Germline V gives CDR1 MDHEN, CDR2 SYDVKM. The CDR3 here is CASSFQGQGYGYTF. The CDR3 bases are TGTGCCAGCAGTTTCCAAGGACAGGGATATGGCTACACCTTC.

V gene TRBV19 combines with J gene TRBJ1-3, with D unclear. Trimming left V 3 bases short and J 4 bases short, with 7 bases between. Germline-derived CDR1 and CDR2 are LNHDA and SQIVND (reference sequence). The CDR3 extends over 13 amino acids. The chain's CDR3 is CASSIASGNTIYF. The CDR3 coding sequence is TGTGCCAGTAGTATTGCCTCCGGAAACACCATATATTTT.

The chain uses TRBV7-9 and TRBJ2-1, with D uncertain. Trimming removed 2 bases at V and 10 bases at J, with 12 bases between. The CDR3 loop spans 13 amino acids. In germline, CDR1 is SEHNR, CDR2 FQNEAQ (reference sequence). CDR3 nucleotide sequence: TGTGCCAGCAGCTTAAATCCCGCAGGAGAGCAGTTCTTC. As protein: CASSLNPAGEQFF.

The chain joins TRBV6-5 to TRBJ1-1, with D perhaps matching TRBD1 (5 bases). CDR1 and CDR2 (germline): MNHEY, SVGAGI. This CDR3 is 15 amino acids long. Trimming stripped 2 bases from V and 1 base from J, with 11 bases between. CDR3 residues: CASSYTPGSNTEAFF. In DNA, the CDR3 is TGTGCCAGCAGTTACACTCCAGGGTCGAACACTGAAGCTTTCTTT.

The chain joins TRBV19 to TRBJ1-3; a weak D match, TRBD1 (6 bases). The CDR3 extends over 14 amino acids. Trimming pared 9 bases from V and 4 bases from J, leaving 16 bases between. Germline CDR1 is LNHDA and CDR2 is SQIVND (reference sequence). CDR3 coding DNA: TGTGCCAGCGTTAACTCAGGGGCAGGAAACACCATATATTTT. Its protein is CASVNSGAGNTIYF.

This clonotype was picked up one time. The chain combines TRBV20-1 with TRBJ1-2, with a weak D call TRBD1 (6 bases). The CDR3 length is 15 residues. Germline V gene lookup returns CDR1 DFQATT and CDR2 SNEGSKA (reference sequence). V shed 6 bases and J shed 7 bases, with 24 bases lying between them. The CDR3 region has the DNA TGCAGTGCCAATGCCGGGGGGCGCGGGGCTAGTGGCTACACCTTC. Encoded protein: CSANAGGRGASGYTF.

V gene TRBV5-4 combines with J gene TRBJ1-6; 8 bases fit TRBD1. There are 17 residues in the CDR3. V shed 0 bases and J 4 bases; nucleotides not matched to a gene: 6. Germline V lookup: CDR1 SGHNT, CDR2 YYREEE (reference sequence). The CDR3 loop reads CASSLGPRDRYNSPLHF. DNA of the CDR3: TGTGCCAGCAGCTTGGGACCCCGGGACAGGTATAATTCACCCCTCCACTTT.

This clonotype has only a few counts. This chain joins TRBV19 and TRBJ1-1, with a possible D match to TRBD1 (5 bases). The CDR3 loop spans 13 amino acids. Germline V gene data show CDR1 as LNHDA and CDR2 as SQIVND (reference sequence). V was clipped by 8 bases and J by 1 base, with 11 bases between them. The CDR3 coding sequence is TGTGCCAGTTCGGAGGGGCCGAACACTGAAGCTTTCTTT. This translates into CASSEGPNTEAFF.

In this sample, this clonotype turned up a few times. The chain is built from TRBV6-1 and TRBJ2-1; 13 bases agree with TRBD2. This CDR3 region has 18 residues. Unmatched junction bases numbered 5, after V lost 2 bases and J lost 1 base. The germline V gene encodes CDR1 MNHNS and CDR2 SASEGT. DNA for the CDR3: TGTGCCAGCAGTGAATGGACTAGCGGGAGTATATCCTACAATGAGCAGTTCTTC. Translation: CASSEWTSGSISYNEQFF.

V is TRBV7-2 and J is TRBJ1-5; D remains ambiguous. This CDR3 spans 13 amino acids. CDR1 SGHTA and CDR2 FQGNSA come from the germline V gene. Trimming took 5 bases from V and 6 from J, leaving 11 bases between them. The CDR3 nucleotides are TGTGCCAGCAGCCTAGGGCCGATTCAGCCCCAGCATTTT. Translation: CASSLGPIQPQHF.

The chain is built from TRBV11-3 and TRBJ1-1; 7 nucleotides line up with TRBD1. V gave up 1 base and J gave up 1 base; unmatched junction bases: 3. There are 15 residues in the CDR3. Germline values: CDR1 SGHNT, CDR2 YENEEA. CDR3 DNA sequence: TGTGCCAGCAGCTTAGTTCCAGGGGGGAACACTGAAGCTTTCTTT. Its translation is CASSLVPGGNTEAFF.

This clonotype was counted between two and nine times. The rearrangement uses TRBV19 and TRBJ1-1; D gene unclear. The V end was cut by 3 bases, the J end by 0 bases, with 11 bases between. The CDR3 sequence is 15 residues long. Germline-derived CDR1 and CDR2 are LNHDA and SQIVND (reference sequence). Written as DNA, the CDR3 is TGTGCCAGTAGTATCAAAGCCAGACTGAACACTGAAGCTTTCTTT. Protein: CASSIKARLNTEAFF.

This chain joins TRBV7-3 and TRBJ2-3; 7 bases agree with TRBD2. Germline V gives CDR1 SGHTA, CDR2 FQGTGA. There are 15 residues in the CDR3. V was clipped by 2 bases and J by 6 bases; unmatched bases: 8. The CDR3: CASSLGGSGLDTQYF. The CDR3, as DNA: TGTGCCAGCAGCTTAGGCGGGAGCGGGTTGGATACGCAGTATTTT.